This T cell receptor beta chain was retrieved from a study of blood T cell repertoires in COVID-19. Overall study context: The United States, Italy and Spain provided the acute and convalescent COVID-19 samples. Sources were T cells, B-cell-depleted T cells, or PBMCs; the material itself was cDNA or gDNA.

The repertoire was sequenced with immunoSEQ multiplex PCR; TCRdb's copy has only in-frame clones and lacks some. Of 200,000 to 250,000 clones listed, roughly four fifths were seen once; the top ten hold 8% to 9%. Trimming removed 1 base from V and 1 base from J, with 11 bases in between. CDR3 length: 15 residues. The V gene's germline CDR1 is KGHSY and CDR2 FQNENV. The rearrangement joins TRBV16 to TRBJ2-7; no clear D gene. The clonotype was recovered from a woman of 80 years or more with COVID-19, enrolled during active disease. The sequenced sample consisted of peripheral blood. Here the CDR3 DNA reads TGTGCCAGCAGCCAATTCGGGTTCGGGTCCTACGAGCAGTACTTC. Its protein is CASSQFGFGSYEQYF.